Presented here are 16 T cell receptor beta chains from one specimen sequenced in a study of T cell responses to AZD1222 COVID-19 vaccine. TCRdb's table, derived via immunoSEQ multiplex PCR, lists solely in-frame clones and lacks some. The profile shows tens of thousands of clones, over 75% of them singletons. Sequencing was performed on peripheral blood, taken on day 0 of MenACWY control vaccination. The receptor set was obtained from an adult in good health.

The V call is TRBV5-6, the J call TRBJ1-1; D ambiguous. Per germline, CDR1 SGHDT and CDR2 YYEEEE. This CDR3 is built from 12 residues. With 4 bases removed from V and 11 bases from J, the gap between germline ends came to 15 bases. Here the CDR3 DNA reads TGTGCCAGCAGCAGATCCAGCAACTGGGCTTTCTTT. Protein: CASSRSSNWAFF.

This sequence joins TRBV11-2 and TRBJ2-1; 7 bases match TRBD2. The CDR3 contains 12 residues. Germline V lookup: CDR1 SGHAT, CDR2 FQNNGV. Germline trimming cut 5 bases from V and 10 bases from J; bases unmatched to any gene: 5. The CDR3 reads CASSPLGGEQFF. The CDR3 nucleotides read TGTGCCAGCAGCCCGCTGGGGGGGGAGCAGTTCTTC. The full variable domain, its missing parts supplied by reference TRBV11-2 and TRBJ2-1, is EAGVAQSPRYKIIEKRQSVAFWCNPISGHATLYWYQQILGQGPKLLIQFQNNGVVDDSQLPKDRFSAERLKGVDSTLKIQPAKLEDSAVYLCASSPLGGEQFFGPGTRLTVL.

The CDR3 is CASSYGSGHTGELFF. DNA for the CDR3: TGTGCCAGCAGTTATGGTAGCGGACACACCGGGGAGCTGTTTTTT. The chain links TRBV6-6 to TRBJ2-2; maybe TRBD2 (6 bases). CDR1 and CDR2 from the germline V gene are MNHNY and SVGAGI (reference sequence). The CDR3 covers 15 residues. Trimming shortened V by 3 bases and J by 3 bases, and 11 bases separated the two germline ends.

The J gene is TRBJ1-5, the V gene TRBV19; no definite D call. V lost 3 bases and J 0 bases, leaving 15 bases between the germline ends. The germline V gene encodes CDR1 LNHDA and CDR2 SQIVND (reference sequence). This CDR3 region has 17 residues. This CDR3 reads CASSMVAADYSNQPQHF. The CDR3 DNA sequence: TGTGCCAGTAGTATGGTAGCGGCAGACTATAGCAATCAGCCCCAGCATTTT.

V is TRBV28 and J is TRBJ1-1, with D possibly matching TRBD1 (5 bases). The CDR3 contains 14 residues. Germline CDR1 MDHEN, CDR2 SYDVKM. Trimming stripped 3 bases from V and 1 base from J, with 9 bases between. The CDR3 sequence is CASSLGRKNTEAFF. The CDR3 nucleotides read TGTGCCAGCAGTTTGGGACGGAAGAACACTGAAGCTTTCTTT.

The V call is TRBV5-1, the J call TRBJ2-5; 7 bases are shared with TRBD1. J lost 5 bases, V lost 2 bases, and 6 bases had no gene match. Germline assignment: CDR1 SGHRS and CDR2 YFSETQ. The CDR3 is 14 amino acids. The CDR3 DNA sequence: TGCGCCAGCAGCTTACAGGGGATGAGGGAGACCCAGTACTTC. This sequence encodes CASSLQGMRETQYF.

This CDR3 reads CASSQQQGIEAFF. In nucleotides, the CDR3 is TGTGCCAGCAGCCAACAACAGGGGATTGAAGCTTTCTTT. The chain is built from TRBV14 and TRBJ1-1; TRBD1 agrees at 7 bases. Looked up from germline, CDR1 is SGHDN and CDR2 is FVKESK. With V trimmed by 2 bases and J by 7 bases, 4 bases remained unmatched. The CDR3 spans 13 residues.

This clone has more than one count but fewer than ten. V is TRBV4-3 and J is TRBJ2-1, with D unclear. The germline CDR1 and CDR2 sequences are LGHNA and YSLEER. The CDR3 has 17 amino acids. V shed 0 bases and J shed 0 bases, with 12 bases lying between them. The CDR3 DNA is TGCGCCAGCAGCCAAGATCGGGTGTCCCGCTCCTACAATGAGCAGTTCTTC. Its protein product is CASSQDRVSRSYNEQFF.

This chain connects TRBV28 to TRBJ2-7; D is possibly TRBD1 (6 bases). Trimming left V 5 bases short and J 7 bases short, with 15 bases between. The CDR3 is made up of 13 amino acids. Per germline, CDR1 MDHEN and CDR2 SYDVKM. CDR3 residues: CASSMGQGREQYF. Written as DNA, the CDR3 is TGTGCCAGCAGTATGGGGCAGGGGCGGGAGCAGTACTTC.

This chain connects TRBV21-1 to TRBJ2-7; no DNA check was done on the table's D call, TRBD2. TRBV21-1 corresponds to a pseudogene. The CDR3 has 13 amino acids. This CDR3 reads CASIRGARYEQYF. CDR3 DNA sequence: TGTGCCAGCATTCGGGGGGCTAGGTACGAGCAGTACTTC.

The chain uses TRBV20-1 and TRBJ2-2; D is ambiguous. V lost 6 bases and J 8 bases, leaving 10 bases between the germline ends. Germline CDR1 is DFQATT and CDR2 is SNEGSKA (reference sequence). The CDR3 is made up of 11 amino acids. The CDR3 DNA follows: TGCAGTGCCCCTTGGTTGGGGGAGCTGTTTTTT. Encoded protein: CSAPWLGELFF.

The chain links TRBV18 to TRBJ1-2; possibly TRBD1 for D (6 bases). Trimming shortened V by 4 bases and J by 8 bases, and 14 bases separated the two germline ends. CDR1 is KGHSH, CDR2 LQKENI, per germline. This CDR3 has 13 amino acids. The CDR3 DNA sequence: TGTGCCAGCTCACTTACAGGGTCGGAGGGCTACACCTTC. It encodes CASSLTGSEGYTF.

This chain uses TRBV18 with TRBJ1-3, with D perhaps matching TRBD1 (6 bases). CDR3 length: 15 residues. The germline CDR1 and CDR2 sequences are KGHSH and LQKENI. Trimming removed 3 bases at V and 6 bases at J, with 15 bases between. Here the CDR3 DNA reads TGTGCCAGCTCACCGAATCCAGGGGTGGAAAACACCATATATTTT. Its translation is CASSPNPGVENTIYF.

The CDR3 DNA reads TGTGCCAGCTCACCAGTTACAGGGATAGCTAACTATGGCTACACCTTC. This translates into CASSPVTGIANYGYTF. The chain links TRBV18 to TRBJ1-2, with a weak D call TRBD1 (6 bases). Trimming took off 2 bases at V and 0 bases at J, with 13 bases between the two ends. CDR1 KGHSH and CDR2 LQKENI come from the germline V gene. The CDR3 is 16 residues long.

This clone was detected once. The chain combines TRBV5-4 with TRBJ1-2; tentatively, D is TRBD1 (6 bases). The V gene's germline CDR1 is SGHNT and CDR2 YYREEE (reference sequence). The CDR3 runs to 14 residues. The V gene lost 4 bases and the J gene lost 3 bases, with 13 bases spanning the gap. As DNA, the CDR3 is TGTGCCAGCAGCCGCCCACAGGGAGACTATGGCTACACCTTC. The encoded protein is CASSRPQGDYGYTF.

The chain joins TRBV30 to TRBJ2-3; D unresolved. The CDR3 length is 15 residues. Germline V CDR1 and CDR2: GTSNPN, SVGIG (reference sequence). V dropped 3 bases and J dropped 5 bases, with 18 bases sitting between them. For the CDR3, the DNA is TGTGCCTGGAGGGTCCCAGTTCTTGGTCAAGATACGCAGTATTTT. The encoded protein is CAWRVPVLGQDTQYF. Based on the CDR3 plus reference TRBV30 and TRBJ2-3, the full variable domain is SQTIHQWPATLVQPVGSPLSLECTVEGTSNPNLYWYRQAAGRGLQLLFYSVGIGQISSEVPQNLSASRPQDRQFILSSKKLLLSDSGFYLCAWRVPVLGQDTQYFGPGTRLTVL.